These T cell receptor beta chains were read from a single sample in a study of T cell changes during pregnancy in multiple sclerosis. Profiling relied on immunoSEQ multiplex PCR, and the TCRdb table lists in-frame clones only, not all of them. In the table there are 20,000 to 25,000 clones, approximately 87% of which are singletons. The sample was CD8+ T cells from peripheral blood mononuclear cells, taken before pregnancy. Source of these receptors: a female donor with multiple sclerosis, enrolled in a pregnancy study. The CDR3 runs from the conserved cysteine through the conserved F or W. Each record gives: V gene, J gene, D gene, clone size, CDR3 DNA, CDR3 protein. The D gene is left open where the match is weak. The listing skips clone size in some rows; elsewhere it reads once, few, many or a size class.

v_gene: TRBV6-1; j_gene: TRBJ1-5; d_gene: -; abundance: once; CDR3nt: TGTGCCAGCACCCCTGCGGGGAGTCCCAATCAGCCCCAGCATTTT; CDR3aa: CASTPAGSPNQPQHF
v_gene: TRBV21-1; j_gene: TRBJ1-4; d_gene: -; abundance: -; CDR3nt: TGTGCCAGCAGCAAACAGAGACAGGGCGCAACTAATGAAAAACTGTTTTTT; CDR3aa: CASSKQRQGATNEKLFF
v_gene: TRBV27; j_gene: TRBJ2-1; d_gene: -; abundance: -; CDR3nt: TGTGCCAGCAGTTTCCAAGGTGGGGCCGATGAGCAGTTCTTC; CDR3aa: CASSFQGGADEQFF
v_gene: TRBV5-6; j_gene: TRBJ2-4; d_gene: TRBD1; abundance: few; CDR3nt: TGTGCCAGCAGGCATTACAGGGGCAAAAACATTCAGTACTTC; CDR3aa: CASRHYRGKNIQYF
v_gene: TRBV2; j_gene: TRBJ2-7; d_gene: TRBD2; abundance: -; CDR3nt: TGTGCCAGCAAAGGGATGGGGGGACTAGGCTCCTACGAGCAGTACTTC; CDR3aa: CASKGMGGLGSYEQYF
v_gene: TRBV2; j_gene: TRBJ2-7; d_gene: -; abundance: -; CDR3nt: TGTGCCAGCAGTGAAATGGCGGCTCCAACCTTCGAGCAGTACTTC; CDR3aa: CASSEMAAPTFEQYF
v_gene: TRBV6-5; j_gene: TRBJ2-7; d_gene: TRBD2; abundance: once; CDR3nt: TGTGCCAGCAGCCCACTAGCGGGAGGGCCAGACGAGCAGTACTTC; CDR3aa: CASSPLAGGPDEQYF
v_gene: TRBV27; j_gene: TRBJ1-1; d_gene: -; abundance: -; CDR3nt: TGTGCCAGCAGTGACCGACAGAGCACTGAAGCTTTCTTT; CDR3aa: CASSDRQSTEAFF
v_gene: TRBV11-2; j_gene: TRBJ1-5; d_gene: -; abundance: -; CDR3nt: TGTGCCAGCAGCTTAAGTCCGCGCCAGCCCCAGCATTTT; CDR3aa: CASSLSPRQPQHF
v_gene: TRBV6-5; j_gene: TRBJ2-5; d_gene: -; abundance: -; CDR3nt: TGTGCCAGCACTCCCGTGACTCCGAGGACCCAGTACTTC; CDR3aa: CASTPVTPRTQYF
v_gene: TRBV30; j_gene: TRBJ2-1; d_gene: -; abundance: -; CDR3nt: TGTGCCTGGAGTGTTTCGGGGGTTTACAATGAGCAGTTCTTC; CDR3aa: CAWSVSGVYNEQFF
v_gene: TRBV2; j_gene: TRBJ2-7; d_gene: TRBD2; abundance: -; CDR3nt: TGTGCCAGCAGTGAAGCGCTGGACGGGGGGATCTCCTACGAGCAGTACTTC; CDR3aa: CASSEALDGGISYEQYF